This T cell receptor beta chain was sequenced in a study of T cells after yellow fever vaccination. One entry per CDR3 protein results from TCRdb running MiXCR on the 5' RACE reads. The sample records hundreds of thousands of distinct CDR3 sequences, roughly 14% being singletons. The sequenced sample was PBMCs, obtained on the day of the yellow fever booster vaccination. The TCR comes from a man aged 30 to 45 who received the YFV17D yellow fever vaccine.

The CDR3 DNA sequence: TGCAGCGTCGTGAACAATGAGCAGTTCTTC. Translation: CSVVNNEQFF. The chain recombines TRBV29-1 with TRBJ2-1; D is unresolved. The CDR3 is made up of 10 amino acids. Looked up from germline, CDR1 is SQVTM and CDR2 is ANQGSEA. V was trimmed by 6 bases and J by 5 bases, leaving 5 bases between them.